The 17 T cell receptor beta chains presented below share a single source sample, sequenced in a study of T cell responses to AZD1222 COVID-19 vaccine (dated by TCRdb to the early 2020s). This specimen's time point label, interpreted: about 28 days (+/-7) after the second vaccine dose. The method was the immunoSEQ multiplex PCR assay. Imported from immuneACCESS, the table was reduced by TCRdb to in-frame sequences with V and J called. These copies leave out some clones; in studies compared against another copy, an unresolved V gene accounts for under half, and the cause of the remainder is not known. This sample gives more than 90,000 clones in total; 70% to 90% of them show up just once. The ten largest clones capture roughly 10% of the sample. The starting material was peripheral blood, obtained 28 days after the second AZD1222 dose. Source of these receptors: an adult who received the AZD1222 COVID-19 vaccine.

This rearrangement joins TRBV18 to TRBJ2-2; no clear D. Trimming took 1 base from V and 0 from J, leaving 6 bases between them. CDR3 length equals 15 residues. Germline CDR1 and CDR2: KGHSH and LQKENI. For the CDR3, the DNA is TGTGCCAGCTCACCACGTATTGCGAACACCGGGGAGCTGTTTTTT. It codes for CASSPRIANTGELFF.

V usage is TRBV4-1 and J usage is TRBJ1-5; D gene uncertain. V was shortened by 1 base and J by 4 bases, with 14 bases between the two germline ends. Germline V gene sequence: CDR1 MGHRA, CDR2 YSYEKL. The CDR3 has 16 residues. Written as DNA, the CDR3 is TGCGCCAGCAGCCAAGTATCCGGGCAGTTAAATCAGCCCCAGCATTTT. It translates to CASSQVSGQLNQPQHF.

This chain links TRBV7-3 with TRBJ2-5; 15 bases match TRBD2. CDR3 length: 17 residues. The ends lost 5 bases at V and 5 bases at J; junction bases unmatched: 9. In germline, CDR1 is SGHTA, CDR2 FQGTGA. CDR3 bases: TGTGCCAGCAGCCCCAAGGGACTAGCGGGGGGCGGGGAGACCCAGTACTTC. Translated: CASSPKGLAGGGETQYF.

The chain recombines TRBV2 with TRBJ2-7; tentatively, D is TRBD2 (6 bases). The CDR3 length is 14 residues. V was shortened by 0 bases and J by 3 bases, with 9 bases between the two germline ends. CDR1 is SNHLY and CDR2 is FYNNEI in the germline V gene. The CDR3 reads CASSEAEGRYEQYF. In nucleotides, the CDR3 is TGTGCCAGCAGTGAAGCGGAGGGTCGCTACGAGCAGTACTTC.

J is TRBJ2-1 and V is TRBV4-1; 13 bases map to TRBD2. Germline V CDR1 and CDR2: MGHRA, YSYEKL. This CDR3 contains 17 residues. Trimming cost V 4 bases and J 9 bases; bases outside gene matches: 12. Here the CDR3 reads CASSPTSGRAITGEQFF. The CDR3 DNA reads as TGCGCCAGCAGCCCTACTAGCGGGAGGGCTATCACGGGTGAGCAGTTCTTC.

In DNA, the CDR3 is TGTGCCTGGAGTCCTCAACAGAACTATGGCTACACCTTC. It codes for CAWSPQQNYGYTF. The rearrangement uses TRBV30 and TRBJ1-2; D call uncertain. The CDR3 totals 13 residues. V was trimmed by 2 bases and J by 2 bases, leaving 9 bases between them. CDR1 and CDR2 from the germline V gene are GTSNPN and SVGIG (reference sequence). Supplemented by reference TRBV30 and TRBJ1-2, the full variable domain reads SQTIHQWPATLVQPVGSPLSLECTVEGTSNPNLYWYRQAAGRGLQLLFYSVGIGQISSEVPQNLSASRPQDRQFILSSKKLLLSDSGFYLCAWSPQQNYGYTFGSGTRLTVV.

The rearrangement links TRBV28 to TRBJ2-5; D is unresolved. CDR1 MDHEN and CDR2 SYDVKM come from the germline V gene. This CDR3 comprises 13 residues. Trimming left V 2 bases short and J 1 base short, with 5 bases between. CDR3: CASSLQTQETQYF. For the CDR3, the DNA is TGTGCCAGCAGTTTACAAACCCAAGAGACCCAGTACTTC.

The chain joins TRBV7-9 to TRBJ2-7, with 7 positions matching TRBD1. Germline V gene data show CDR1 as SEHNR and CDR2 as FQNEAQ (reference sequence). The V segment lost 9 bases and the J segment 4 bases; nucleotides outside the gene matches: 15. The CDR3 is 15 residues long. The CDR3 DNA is TGTGCCAGGGCAGAGGCGGACAGGTCTTGGTACGAGCAGTACTTC. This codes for CARAEADRSWYEQYF.

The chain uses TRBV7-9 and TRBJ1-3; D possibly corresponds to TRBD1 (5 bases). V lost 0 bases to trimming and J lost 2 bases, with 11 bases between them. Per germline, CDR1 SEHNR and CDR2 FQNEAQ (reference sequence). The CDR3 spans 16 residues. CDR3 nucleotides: TGTGCCAGCAGCTTAGCTGTCAGGGTGGCTGGAAACACCATATATTTT. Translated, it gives CASSLAVRVAGNTIYF.

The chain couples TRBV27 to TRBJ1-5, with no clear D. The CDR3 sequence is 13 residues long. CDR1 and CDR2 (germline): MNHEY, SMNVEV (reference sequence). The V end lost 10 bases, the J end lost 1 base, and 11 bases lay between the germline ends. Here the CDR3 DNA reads TGTGCCACCGGGCGGGGAAGCAATCAGCCCCAGCATTTT. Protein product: CATGRGSNQPQHF.

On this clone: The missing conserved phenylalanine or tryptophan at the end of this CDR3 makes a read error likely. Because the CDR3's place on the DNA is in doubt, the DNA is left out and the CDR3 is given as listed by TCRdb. The CDR3 here is CASSLAGGQGSSI. The chain is built from TRBV7-8 and TRBJ1-2; the table's D call, TRBD1, was not checked against the DNA. CDR1 is SGHVS, CDR2 FQNEAQ, per germline. The CDR3 is 13 residues long, counting both termini.

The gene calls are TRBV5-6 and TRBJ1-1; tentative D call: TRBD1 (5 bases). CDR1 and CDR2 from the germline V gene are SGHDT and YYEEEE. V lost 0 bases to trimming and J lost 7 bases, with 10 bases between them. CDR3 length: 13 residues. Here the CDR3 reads CASSLAGGGEAFF. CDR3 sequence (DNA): TGTGCCAGCAGCTTGGCCGGGGGTGGTGAAGCTTTCTTT.

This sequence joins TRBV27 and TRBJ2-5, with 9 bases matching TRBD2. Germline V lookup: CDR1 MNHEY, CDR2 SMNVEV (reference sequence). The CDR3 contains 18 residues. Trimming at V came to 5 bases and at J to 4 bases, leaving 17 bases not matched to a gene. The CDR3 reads CASSPHFGGRVYIETQYF. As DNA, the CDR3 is TGTGCCAGCAGTCCCCATTTTGGCGGGAGGGTATACATAGAGACCCAGTACTTC.

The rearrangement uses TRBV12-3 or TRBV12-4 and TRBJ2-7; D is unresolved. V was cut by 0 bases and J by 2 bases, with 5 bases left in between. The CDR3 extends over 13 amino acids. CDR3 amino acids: CASSLARPYEQYF. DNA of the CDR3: TGTGCCAGCAGTTTAGCGCGCCCCTACGAGCAGTACTTC.

The CDR3 spells CASSSRSAPRPSTDTQYF. In DNA form, the CDR3 reads TGTGCCAGCAGCTCCCGTAGCGCACCGCGCCCTAGCACAGATACGCAGTATTTT. This chain uses TRBV7-2 with TRBJ2-3, with D perhaps matching TRBD2 (5 bases). The CDR3 is made up of 18 amino acids. The V gene's germline CDR1 is SGHTA and CDR2 FQGNSA. V lost 4 bases and J lost 0, with 20 bases in between.

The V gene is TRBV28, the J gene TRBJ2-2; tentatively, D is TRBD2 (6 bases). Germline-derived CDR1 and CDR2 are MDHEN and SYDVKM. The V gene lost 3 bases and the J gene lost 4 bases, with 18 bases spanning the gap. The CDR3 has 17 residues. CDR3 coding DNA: TGTGCCAGCAGTTTCTATTACGACCCGGAGGGCACCGGGGAGCTGTTTTTT. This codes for CASSFYYDPEGTGELFF. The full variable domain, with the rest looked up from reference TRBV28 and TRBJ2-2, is DVKVTQSSRYLVKRTGEKVFLECVQDMDHENMFWYRQDPGLGLRLIYFSYDVKMKEKGDIPEGYSVSREKKERFSLILESASTNQTSMYLCASSFYYDPEGTGELFFGEGSRLTVL.

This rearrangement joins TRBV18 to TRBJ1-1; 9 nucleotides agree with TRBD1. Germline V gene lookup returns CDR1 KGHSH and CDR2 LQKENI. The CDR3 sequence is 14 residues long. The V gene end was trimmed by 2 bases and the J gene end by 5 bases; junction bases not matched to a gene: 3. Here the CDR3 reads CASSPETGGTEAFF. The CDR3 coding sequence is TGTGCCAGCTCACCAGAGACAGGGGGGACTGAAGCTTTCTTT.